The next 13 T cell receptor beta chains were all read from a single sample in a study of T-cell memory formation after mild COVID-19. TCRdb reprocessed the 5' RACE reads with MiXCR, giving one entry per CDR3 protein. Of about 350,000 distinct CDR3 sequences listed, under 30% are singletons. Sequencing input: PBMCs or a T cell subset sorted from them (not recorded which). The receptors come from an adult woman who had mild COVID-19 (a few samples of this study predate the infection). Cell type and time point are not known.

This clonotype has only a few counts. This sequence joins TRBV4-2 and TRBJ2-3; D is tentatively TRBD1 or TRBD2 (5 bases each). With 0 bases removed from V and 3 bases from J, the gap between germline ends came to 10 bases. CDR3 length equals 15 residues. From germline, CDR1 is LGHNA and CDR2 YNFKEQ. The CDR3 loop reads CASSQDLGVTDTQYF. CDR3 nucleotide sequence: TGTGCCAGCAGCCAAGATTTGGGGGTGACAGATACGCAGTATTTT.

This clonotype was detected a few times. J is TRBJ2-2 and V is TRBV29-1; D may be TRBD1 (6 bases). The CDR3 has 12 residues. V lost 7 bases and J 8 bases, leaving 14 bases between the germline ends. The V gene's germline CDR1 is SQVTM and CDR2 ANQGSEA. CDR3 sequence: CSAGQLTGELFF. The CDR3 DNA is TGCAGCGCCGGACAGCTCACTGGGGAGCTGTTTTTT.

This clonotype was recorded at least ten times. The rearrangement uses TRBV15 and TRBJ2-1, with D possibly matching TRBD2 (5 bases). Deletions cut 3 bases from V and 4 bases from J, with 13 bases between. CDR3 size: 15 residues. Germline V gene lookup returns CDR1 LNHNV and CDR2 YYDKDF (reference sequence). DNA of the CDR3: TGTGCCACCAGCAGGGAAGTAGAGGGTTACAATGAGCAGTTCTTC. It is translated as CATSREVEGYNEQFF. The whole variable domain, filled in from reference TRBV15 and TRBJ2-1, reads DAMVIQNPRYQVTQFGKPVTLSCSQTLNHNVMYWYQQKSSQAPKLLFHYYDKDFNNEADTPDNFQSRRPNTSFCFLDIRSPGLGDTAMYLCATSREVEGYNEQFFGPGTRLTVL.

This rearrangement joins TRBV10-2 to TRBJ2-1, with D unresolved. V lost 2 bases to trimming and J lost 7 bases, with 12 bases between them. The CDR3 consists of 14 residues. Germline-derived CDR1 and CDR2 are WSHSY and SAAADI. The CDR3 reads CASSEVEIKNEQFF. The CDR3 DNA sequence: TGCGCCAGCAGTGAGGTGGAAATTAAAAATGAGCAGTTCTTC.

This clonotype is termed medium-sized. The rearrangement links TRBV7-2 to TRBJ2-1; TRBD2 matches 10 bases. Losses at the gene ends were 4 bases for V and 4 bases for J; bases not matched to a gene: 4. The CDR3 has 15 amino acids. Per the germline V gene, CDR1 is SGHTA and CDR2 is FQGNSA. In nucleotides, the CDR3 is TGTGCCAGCAGCTCGACTAGCGGGCAGTACAATGAGCAGTTCTTC. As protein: CASSSTSGQYNEQFF.

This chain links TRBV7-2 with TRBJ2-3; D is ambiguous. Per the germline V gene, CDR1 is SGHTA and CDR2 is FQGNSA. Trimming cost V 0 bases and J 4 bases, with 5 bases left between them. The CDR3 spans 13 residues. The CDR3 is CASSLALPDTQYF. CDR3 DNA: TGTGCCAGCAGCTTAGCGCTACCAGATACGCAGTATTTT.

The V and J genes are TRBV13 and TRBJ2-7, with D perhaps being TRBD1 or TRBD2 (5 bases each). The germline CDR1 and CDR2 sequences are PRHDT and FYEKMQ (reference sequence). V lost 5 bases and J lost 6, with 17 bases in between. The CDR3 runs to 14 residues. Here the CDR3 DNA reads TGTGCCAGCAGCCCCCGGGGCCGTAGGGGCGAGCAGTACTTC. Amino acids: CASSPRGRRGEQYF.

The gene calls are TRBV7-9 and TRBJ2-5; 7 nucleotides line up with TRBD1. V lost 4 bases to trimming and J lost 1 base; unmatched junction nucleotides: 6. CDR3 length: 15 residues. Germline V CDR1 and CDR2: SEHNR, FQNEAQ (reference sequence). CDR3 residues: CASSSHRGPQETQYF. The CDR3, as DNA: TGTGCCAGCAGCTCCCACAGGGGACCCCAAGAGACCCAGTACTTC.

In nucleotides, the CDR3 is TGCGCCAGCAGCTTGGGGATTCAGACCCCCTCACAAGAGACCCAGTACTTC. Its protein is CASSLGIQTPSQETQYF. This rearrangement joins TRBV5-1 to TRBJ2-5; unclear D gene. V dropped 0 bases and J dropped 2 bases, with 17 bases sitting between them. The germline CDR1 and CDR2 sequences are SGHRS and YFSETQ. The CDR3 is made up of 17 amino acids.

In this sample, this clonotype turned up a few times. CDR3 loop: CATSDLGRGTDTQYF. In DNA form, the CDR3 reads TGTGCCACCAGTGATTTGGGGAGAGGAACAGATACGCAGTATTTT. The chain joins TRBV24-1 to TRBJ2-3; D might be TRBD2 (5 bases). Trimming took off 0 bases at V and 3 bases at J, with 9 bases between the two ends. The germline V gene has CDR1 KGHDR and CDR2 SFDVKD. The CDR3 covers 15 residues.

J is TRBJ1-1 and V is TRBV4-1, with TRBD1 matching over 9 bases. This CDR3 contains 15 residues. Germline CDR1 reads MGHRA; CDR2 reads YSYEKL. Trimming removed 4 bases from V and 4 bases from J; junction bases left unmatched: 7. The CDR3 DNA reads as TGCGCCAGCAGCCGGGTACAGGGGGCGGTCACTGAAGCTTTCTTT. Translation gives CASSRVQGAVTEAFF.

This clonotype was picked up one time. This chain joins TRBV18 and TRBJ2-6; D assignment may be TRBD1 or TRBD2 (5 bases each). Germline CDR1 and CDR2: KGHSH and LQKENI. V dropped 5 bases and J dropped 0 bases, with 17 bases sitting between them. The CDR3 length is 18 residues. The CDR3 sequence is CASSTLGRELSGANVLTF. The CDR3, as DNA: TGTGCCAGCTCAACCCTGGGACGGGAACTCTCTGGGGCCAACGTCCTGACTTTC. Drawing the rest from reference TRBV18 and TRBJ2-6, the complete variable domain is NAGVMQNPRHLVRRRGQEARLRCSPMKGHSHVYWYRQLPEEGLKFMVYLQKENIIDESGMPKERFSAEFPKEGPSILRIQQVVRGDSAAYFCASSTLGRELSGANVLTFGAGSRLTVL.

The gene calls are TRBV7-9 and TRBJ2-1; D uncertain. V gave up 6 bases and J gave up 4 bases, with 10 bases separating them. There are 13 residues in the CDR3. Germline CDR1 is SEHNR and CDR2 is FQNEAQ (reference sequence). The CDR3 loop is CASRSGRYNEQFF. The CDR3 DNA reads TGTGCCAGCAGGTCCGGGCGGTACAATGAGCAGTTCTTC.